The clone carrying this TCR beta chain was observed a handful of times. The antigen remains undetermined. A multiplex PCR was run with 60 Vbeta primers and 13 Jbeta primers. Assay used: immunoSEQ multiplex PCR; TCRdb lists only in-frame clones, some missing. The sample records more than 130,000 clones, roughly four fifths being singletons. This sample stems from a study of cytomegalovirus exposure and HLA in healthy donors. Study observations and caveats: Further analysis was carried out later, and it showed several of the most significant clusters appearing linked to common viral pathogens.

The CDR3 spans 18 residues. The V end lost 1 base, the J end lost 5 bases, and 22 bases lay between the germline ends. Germline V gene lookup returns CDR1 SEHNR and CDR2 FQNEAQ (reference sequence). The chain uses TRBV7-9 and TRBJ2-3; a possible D gene is TRBD2 (5 bases). This sequence was found in a man between 40 and 49 years old in good health and CMV-seropositive. The sequencing input was PBMCs. The CDR3 nucleotides are TGTGCCAGCAGCTTAGGAGTCCTCGGAGGCGTGATTTTAGATACGCAGTATTTT. Its translation: CASSLGVLGGVILDTQYF.